This T cell receptor beta chain was obtained from a study of blood T cell repertoires in COVID-19. This table comes from immunoSEQ multiplex PCR, and its TCRdb copy is limited to in-frame clones, with some not included. The repertoire has 200,000 to 300,000 clones, 86% of them found once; the top ten carry 9% to 15%. V shed 3 bases and J shed 2 bases, with 16 bases lying between them. From germline, CDR1 is LGHNA and CDR2 YNFKEQ. The CDR3 covers 16 residues. The receptor was isolated from an elderly man with acute or convalescent COVID-19. This chain links TRBV4-2 with TRBJ1-2; D might be TRBD1 (5 bases). Sequencing used peripheral blood. The CDR3 is CASSQAQGSGNYGYTF. CDR3 nucleotides: TGTGCCAGCAGCCAGGCCCAGGGTTCAGGGAACTATGGCTACACCTTC.